This record covers a single T cell receptor (beta chain). TCRdb keeps only in-frame clones here, not all; method: immunoSEQ multiplex PCR. The sample has approximately 310,000 clones; roughly 87% are singletons. These data originate in a study of blood T cell repertoires in COVID-19. Trimming took 5 bases from V and 5 from J, leaving 12 bases between them. The germline V gene has CDR1 SGHTA and CDR2 FQGNSA. The CDR3 has 13 amino acids. The source material was peripheral blood. This receptor was obtained from a man aged 50 to 60 with active or convalescent COVID-19. The rearrangement uses TRBV7-2 and TRBJ2-5; D remains ambiguous. CDR3 DNA sequence: TGTGCCAGCAGCATCCCTCCCGGGGAGACCCAGTACTTC. Its protein product is CASSIPPGETQYF. Variable domain in full (rest from reference TRBV7-2 and TRBJ2-5): GAGVSQSPSNKVTEKGKDVELRCDPISGHTALYWYRQSLGQGLEFLIYFQGNSAPDKSGLPSDRFSAERTGGSVSTLTIQRTQQEDSAVYLCASSIPPGETQYFGPGTRLLVL.